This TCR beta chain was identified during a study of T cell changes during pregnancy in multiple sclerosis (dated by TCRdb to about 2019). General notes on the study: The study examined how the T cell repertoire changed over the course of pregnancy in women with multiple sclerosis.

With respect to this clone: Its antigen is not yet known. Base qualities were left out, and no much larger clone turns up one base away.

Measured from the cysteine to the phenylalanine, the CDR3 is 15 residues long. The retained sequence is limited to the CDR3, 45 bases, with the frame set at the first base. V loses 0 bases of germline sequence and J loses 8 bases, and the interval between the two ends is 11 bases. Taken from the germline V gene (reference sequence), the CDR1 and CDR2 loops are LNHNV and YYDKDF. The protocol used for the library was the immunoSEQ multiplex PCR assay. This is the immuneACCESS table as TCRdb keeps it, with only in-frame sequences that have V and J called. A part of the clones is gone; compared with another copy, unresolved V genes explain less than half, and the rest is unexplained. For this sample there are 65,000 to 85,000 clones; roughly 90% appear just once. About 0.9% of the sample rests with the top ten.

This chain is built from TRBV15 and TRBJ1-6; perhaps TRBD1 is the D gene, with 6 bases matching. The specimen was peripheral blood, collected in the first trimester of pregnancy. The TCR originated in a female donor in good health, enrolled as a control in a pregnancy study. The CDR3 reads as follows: CATSRDRTAYSPLHF. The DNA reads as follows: TGTGCCACCAGCAGAGATCGGACAGCTTATTCACCCCTCCACTTT.